The entry below describes one T cell receptor (beta chain). Its matching antigen is unknown. This entry is derived from a study of cytomegalovirus exposure and HLA in healthy donors. Study results and limitations: An analysis done earlier found most TCR beta V segments productive about 87% or about 30% of the time. Some V segments, TRBV6-2 and TRBV6-3 among them, were indistinguishable and were therefore excluded. The study had only CMV serostatus as immune exposure information.

The PCR was carried out with 60 Vbeta primers and 13 Jbeta primers. The method was immunoSEQ multiplex PCR; TCRdb's version includes in-frame clones alone and lacks a portion of them. The data hold 100,000 to 150,000 clones, with 85% to 90% observed a single time. Germline CDR1 MNHEY, CDR2 SMNVEV (reference sequence). V was pared by 5 bases and J by 6 bases, with 14 bases between. The CDR3 is 14 residues long. The chain joins TRBV27 to TRBJ2-4; TRBD2 is a possible D gene (6 bases). Sequencing was performed on PBMCs. The source is a woman in her 30s in good health and CMV-seronegative. In DNA form, the CDR3 reads TGTGCCAGCAGTATACGGGAGACGGGAAACATTCAGTACTTC. Its translation: CASSIRETGNIQYF.